This TCR beta chain emerged from a study of blood T cell repertoires in COVID-19 (TCRdb year 2020). Concerning the study at large: Collaborator samples came from the United States, Italy and Spain and covered acute and convalescent phases of COVID-19. The prospective study material was composed of cDNA or gDNA derived from T cells, B-cell-depleted T cells, or PBMCs. The dataset comprised deeply sampled blood TCRbeta repertoires from subjects exposed to, actively infected with, or recovered from COVID-19. A freely available public database, intended as a resource for researchers studying the immune response to SARS-CoV-2, is where the repertoires were released. Samples were obtained from the ongoing ImmuneRACE study (first 160 participants) and from some 1,200 subjects provided by 6 global collaborators. Sample metadata almost always included a de-identified subject ID, COVID-19 status, age in years and sex. Where available, HLA class I and class II types were obtained from metadata supplied by the sample provider rather than from assay-based typing.

TCRbeta CDR3 regions were amplified from genomic DNA by means of the immunoSEQ Assay, a bias-controlled multiplex PCR. As for the original processing: Within the assay, amplification of reference gene primers was used to estimate how many nucleated cells each sample contained. Sequence reads were collapsed and filtered to measure the absolute abundance of every unique TCRbeta CDR3 rearrangement. For each sample, productive Simpson clonality was calculated by taking the square root of Simpson's diversity index across productive rearrangements. Held by TCRdb, this immuneACCESS table contains in-frame sequences only and omits some clones. Under half of the omission traces to an unresolved V gene where checked; the cause of the rest is unknown. That table supplies the V and J calls and clone size; D and trimming were determined from the DNA. Present in this sample are approximately 210,000 clones, about 85% of which were seen just once. Together, the top ten hold 0.9% to 0.95% of the sample.

Paper-wide results and their limitations: How much clinical and demographic metadata was included differed by source and by participant, and the metadata was provided uncurated.

From cysteine to phenylalanine, the CDR3 is 14 amino acids long. Only the CDR3 portion is preserved as DNA: 42 bases, with reading frame beginning at the first base. V is cut by 6 bases and J by 1 base, and the space between the germline ends is 12 bases. CDR1 is given as SEHNR and CDR2 as FQNEAQ, both from the germline V gene (reference sequence). Note on this clone: Which antigen it targets is not known. The input lacks base qualities; no much larger clone sits a single base away.

One collaborating source in Seattle enrolled patients while the patients were actively infected and followed the patients over time throughout the course of disease. Whole blood was collected in K2EDTA tubes by collaborating institutions according to the institutions' own protocols. For TCRbeta analysis, collaborators shipped samples as frozen whole blood, isolated PBMCs, or DNA extracted from either of those sample types. This clonotype originated in a man between 60 and 75 years old with COVID-19, enrolled during active disease. The sample consisted of peripheral blood. The chain employs TRBV7-9 and TRBJ2-5, with no reliable assignment of the D segment. The CDR3 has the sequence CASRARSLQETQYF. The DNA sequence is as follows: TGTGCCAGCAGAGCGCGATCCCTCCAAGAGACCCAGTACTTC. Supplemented by the reference TRBV7-9 and TRBJ2-5 proteins around the CDR3, the complete variable domain is DTGVSQNPRHKITKRGQNVTFRCDPISEHNRLYWYRQTLGQGPEFLTYFQNEAQLEKSRLLSDRFSAERPKGSFSTLEIQRTEQGDSAMYLCASRARSLQETQYFGPGTRLLVL.